This T cell receptor (beta chain) was captured by sequencing in a study of blood T cell repertoires in COVID-19. Libraries were prepared by immunoSEQ multiplex PCR; TCRdb keeps only in-frame clonotypes and omits some of them. The sample yields 310,000 or so clones, more than 80% seen once. CDR1 is SGHTA and CDR2 is FQGNSA in the germline V gene. The CDR3 covers 14 residues. Trimming cost V 5 bases and J 0 bases, with 10 bases left between them. The source material was PBMCs or T cells enriched from blood (not recorded which). The receptor's source is a woman between 25 and 40 years old who had recovered from COVID-19. The chain employs TRBV7-2 and TRBJ1-1; no firm D call. The CDR3 sequence is CASSTQVMNTEAFF. The CDR3, as DNA: TGTGCCAGCAGCACCCAGGTCATGAACACTGAAGCTTTCTTT.